The source of this TCR beta chain is a study of T cell responses to AZD1222 COVID-19 vaccine. TCRdb's table, derived via immunoSEQ multiplex PCR, lists solely in-frame clones and lacks some. The sample holds roughly 150,000 clones, over 85% seen once. The ends were cut back, 3 bases at V and 0 bases at J, with 13 bases in the middle. Germline V gives CDR1 SGDLS, CDR2 YYNGEE. This CDR3 is built from 16 residues. On this clone: Its target is unknown.

Study observations and caveats: At baseline, seropositivity was found in only a handful of AZD1222 recipients. In a largely white British group with more females than males, clonal diversity was possibly underestimated. Unmutated variant regions reportedly attract nearly half of all spike-specific TCRs. The breadth and depth of Spike-specific TCRs increased once two AZD1222 doses had been given.

The gene calls are TRBV9 and TRBJ1-3, with TRBD1 as a possible D gene (5 bases). The receptor's source is an adult in good health. Material: peripheral blood, obtained on day 0 of AZD1222 vaccination. The CDR3 nucleotides read TGTGCCAGCAGCGCCGGGACCTACCGCTCTGGAAACACCATATATTTT. It yields the protein CASSAGTYRSGNTIYF.